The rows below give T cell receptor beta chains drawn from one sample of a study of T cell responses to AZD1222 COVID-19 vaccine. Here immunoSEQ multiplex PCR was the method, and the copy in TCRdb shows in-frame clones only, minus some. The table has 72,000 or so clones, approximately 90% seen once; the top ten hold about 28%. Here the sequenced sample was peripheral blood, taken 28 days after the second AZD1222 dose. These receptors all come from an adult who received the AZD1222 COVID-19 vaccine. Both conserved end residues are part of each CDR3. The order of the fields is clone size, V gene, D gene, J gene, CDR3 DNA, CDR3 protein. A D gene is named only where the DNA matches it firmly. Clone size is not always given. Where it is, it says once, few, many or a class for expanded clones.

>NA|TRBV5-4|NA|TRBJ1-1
TGTGCCAGCAGCGGGGGGGGACGGATGAACACTGAAGCTTTCTTT
CASSGGGRMNTEAFF
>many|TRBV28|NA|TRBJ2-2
TGTGCCAGCAGCCTCCCCTCGGGGGTTGATCTTACCGGGGAGCTGTTTTTT
CASSLPSGVDLTGELFF
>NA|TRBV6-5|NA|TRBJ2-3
TGTGCCAGCATAGGCGGGTGGACAGATACGCAGTATTTT
CASIGGWTDTQYF
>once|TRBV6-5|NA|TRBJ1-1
TGTGCCAGCAGCGCCGGGACGGCCACTGAAGCTTTCTTT
CASSAGTATEAFF
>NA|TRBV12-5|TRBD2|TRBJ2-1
TGTGCTAGTGGTTTGGCTAGCGGCCACAATGAGCAGTTCTTC
CASGLASGHNEQFF
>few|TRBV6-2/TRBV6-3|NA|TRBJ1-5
TGTGCCAGCAGTTACCTGGAAGATAGCAATCAGCCCCAGCATTTT
CASSYLEDSNQPQHF
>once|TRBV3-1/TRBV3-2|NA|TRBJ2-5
TGTGCCAGCAGCCCCGAGAGTTTTACGGAGACCCAGTACTTC
CASSPESFTETQYF
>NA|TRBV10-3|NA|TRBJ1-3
TGTGCCATCAGTGAGGGAAACACCATATATTTT
CAISEGNTIYF
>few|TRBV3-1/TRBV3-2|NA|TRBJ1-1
TGTGCCAGCAGCCAAGATAGGCCTTCGGGAAAGGCTATTGGTGAAGCTTTCTTT
CASSQDRPSGKAIGEAFF
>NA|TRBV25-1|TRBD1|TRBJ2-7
TGTGCCAGCAGTGATAGGGGGCGCGTCTACGAGCAGTACTTC
CASSDRGRVYEQYF
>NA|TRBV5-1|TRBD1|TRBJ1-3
TGCGCCAGCTCCCGACAGGGGGACTCTGGAAACACCATATATTTT
CASSRQGDSGNTIYF
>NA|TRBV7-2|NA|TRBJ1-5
TGTGCCAGCAGCCGAAGCAATCAGCCCCAGCATTTT
CASSRSNQPQHF
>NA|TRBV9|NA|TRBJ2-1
TGTGCCAGCAGCGCCCGGGACAACTCCTACAATGAGCAGTTCTTC
CASSARDNSYNEQFF
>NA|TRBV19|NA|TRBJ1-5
TGTGCCAGTCGGTTGGGACCTCACGTCCGGCAGCCCCAGCATTTT
CASRLGPHVRQPQHF
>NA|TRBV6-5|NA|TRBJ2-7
TGTGCCAGCAAGACTATAACGGACAGCTACGAGCAGTACTTC
CASKTITDSYEQYF
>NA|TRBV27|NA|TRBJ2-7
TGTGCCAGCAGTTTACTGGTTCACGACGAGCAGTACTTC
CASSLLVHDEQYF
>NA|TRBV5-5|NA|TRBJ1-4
TGTGCCAGCAGCTTGGGGTCAGTGGGTGAAAAACTGTTTTTT
CASSLGSVGEKLFF
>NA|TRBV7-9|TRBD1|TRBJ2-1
TGTGCCAGCAGCCTATTGGGACAGACCGGACCAAACAATGAGCAGTTCTTC
CASSLLGQTGPNNEQFF
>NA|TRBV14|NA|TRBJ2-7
TGTGCCAGCAGCCAAGGACTGGACTACTCCTACGAGCAGTACTTC
CASSQGLDYSYEQYF
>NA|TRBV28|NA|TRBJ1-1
TGTGCCAGCTCCCTGACAGTGAACACTGAAGCTTTCTTT
CASSLTVNTEAFF
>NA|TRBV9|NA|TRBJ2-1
TGTGCCAGCAGCCCGTTGGGAGGGGGCGGCTCCTACAATGAGCAGTTCTTC
CASSPLGGGGSYNEQFF
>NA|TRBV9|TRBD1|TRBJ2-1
TGTGCCAGCAGCGTTTTCGGGACAGGGGGAGTCAATGAGCAGTTCTTC
CASSVFGTGGVNEQFF
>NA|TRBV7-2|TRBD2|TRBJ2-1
TGTGCCAGCAGCCAAGGACTAGCGGGAGGGAATGAGCAGTTCTTC
CASSQGLAGGNEQFF
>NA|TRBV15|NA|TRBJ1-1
TGTGCCACCAGCAGAGTGTTGGCCACTGAAGCTTTCTTT
CATSRVLATEAFF
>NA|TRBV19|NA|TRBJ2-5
TGTGCCAGTAGCAAAGAGTTGTTACAAGAGACCCAGTACTTC
CASSKELLQETQYF